The clone carrying this T cell receptor beta chain has a handful of counts. Its antigen remains unidentified. Germline CDR1 reads MNHNY; CDR2 reads SVGAGI (reference sequence). The CDR3 runs 16 residues. With V trimmed by 5 bases and J by 4 bases, 10 bases remained unmatched. The record originates from a study of blood T cells in healthy people across ages. Study results and caveats: Naive T cell percentage by flow cytometry tracked strongly with beta diversity. Both higher diversity and more naive CD4+ cells marked long-lived donors when set against aged donors. It was not known whether donors were CMV positive (a possible confounder of expanded clonotype changes).

Using a J-beta primer mix together with a sample-barcoded 5' primer, a second PCR was run for roughly 6 to 12 cycles. TCRdb recomputed calls from the 5' RACE reads with MiXCR, one row per CDR3 protein. The sample lists some 1.8 million distinct CDR3 sequences, 39% seen once, with roughly 23% in the top ten. Total RNA extracted from each sample amounted to at least 6 micrograms. Sequencing used blood. The receptor's source is a human donor in good health. This rearrangement joins TRBV6-6 to TRBJ2-5; 10 nucleotides match TRBD2. As DNA, the CDR3 is TGTGCCAGCAGTACCCGCAGCGGGGGGGCCGGAGAGACCCAGTACTTC. Its protein product is CASSTRSGGAGETQYF.